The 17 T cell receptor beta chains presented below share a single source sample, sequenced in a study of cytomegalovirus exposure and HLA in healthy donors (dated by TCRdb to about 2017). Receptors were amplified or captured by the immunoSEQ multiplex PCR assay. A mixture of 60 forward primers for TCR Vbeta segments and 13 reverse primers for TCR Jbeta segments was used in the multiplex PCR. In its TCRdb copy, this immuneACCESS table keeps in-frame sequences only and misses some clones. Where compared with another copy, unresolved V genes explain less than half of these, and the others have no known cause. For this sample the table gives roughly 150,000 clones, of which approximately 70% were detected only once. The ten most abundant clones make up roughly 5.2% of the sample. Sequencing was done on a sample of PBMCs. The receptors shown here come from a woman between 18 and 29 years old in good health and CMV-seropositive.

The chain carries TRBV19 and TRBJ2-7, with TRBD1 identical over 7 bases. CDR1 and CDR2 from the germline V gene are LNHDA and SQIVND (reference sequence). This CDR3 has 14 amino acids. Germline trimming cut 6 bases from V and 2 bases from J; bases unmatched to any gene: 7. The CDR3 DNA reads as TGTGCCAGTAGGACAGGGAGATGGCCCTACGAGCAGTACTTC. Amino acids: CASRTGRWPYEQYF. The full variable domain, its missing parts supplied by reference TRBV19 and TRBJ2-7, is DGGITQSPKYLFRKEGQNVTLSCEQNLNHDAMYWYRQDPGQGLRLIYYSQIVNDFQKGDIAEGYSVSREKKESFPLTVTSAQKNPTAFYLCASRTGRWPYEQYFGPGTRLTVT.

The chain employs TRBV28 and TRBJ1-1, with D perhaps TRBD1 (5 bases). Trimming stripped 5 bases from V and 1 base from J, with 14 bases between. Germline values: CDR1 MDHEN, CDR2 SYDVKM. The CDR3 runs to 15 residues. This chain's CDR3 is CASSPGGGWNTEAFF. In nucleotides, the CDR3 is TGTGCCAGCAGTCCGGGCGGGGGTTGGAACACTGAAGCTTTCTTT.

DNA of the CDR3: TGTGCCAGCAGTCTCCAGACAGGGGTTGGATGGGAGCTGTTTTTT. It translates to CASSLQTGVGWELFF. The genes are TRBV6-1 and TRBJ2-2; 8 bases are shared with TRBD1. The CDR3 extends over 15 amino acids. J gave up 9 bases and V 5 bases, and 11 bases lay outside the gene matches. Germline loops: CDR1 MNHNS, CDR2 SASEGT.

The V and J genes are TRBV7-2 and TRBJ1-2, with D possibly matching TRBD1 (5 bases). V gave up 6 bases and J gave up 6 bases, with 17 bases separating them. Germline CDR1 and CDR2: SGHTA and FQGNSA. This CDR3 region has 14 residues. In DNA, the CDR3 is TGTGCCAGCAGTGGGGGGAGGGAGAGGAATGGCTACACCTTC. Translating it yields CASSGGRERNGYTF.

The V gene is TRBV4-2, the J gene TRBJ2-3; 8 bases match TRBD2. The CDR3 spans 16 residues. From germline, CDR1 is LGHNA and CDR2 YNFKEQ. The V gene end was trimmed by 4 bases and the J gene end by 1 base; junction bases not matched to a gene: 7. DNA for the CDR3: TGTGCCAGCAGCCTAGGGGCGGGGGGTGGCACAGATACGCAGTATTTT. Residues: CASSLGAGGGTDTQYF.

The CDR3 DNA reads as TGTGCCAGCAGCGTAGCCCCGGGGGTTGGAGATACGCAGTATTTT. Translated: CASSVAPGVGDTQYF. This chain uses TRBV9 with TRBJ2-3; possible D gene TRBD2, 6 bases. The germline V gene has CDR1 SGDLS and CDR2 YYNGEE. The germline V and J ends were trimmed by 0 bases and 5 bases, with 13 bases remaining between them. CDR3 length: 15 amino acids.

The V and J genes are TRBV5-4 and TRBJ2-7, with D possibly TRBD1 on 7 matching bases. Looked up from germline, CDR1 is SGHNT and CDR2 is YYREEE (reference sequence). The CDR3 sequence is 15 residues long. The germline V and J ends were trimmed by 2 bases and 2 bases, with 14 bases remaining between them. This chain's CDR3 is CASSLKFRGAYEQYF. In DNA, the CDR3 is TGTGCCAGCAGCTTAAAATTCAGGGGGGCCTACGAGCAGTACTTC.

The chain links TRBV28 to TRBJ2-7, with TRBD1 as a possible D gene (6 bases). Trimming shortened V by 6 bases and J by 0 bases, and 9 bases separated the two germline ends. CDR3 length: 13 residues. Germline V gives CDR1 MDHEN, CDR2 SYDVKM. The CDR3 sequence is CASRIQGSYEQYF. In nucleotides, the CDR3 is TGTGCCAGCAGGATACAGGGCTCCTACGAGCAGTACTTC.

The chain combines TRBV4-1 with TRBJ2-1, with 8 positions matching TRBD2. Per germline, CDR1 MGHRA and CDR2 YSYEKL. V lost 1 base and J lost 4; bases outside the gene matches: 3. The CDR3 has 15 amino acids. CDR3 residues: CASSQASGGYNEQFF. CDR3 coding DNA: TGCGCCAGCAGCCAAGCCAGCGGGGGATACAATGAGCAGTTCTTC.

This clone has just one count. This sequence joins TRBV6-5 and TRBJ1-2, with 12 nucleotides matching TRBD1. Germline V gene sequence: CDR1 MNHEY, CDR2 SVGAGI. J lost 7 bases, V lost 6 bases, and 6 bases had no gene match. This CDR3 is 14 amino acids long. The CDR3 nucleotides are TGTGCCAGCAGGGGACAGGGGGCTGGTGGTGGCTACACCTTC. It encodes CASRGQGAGGGYTF.

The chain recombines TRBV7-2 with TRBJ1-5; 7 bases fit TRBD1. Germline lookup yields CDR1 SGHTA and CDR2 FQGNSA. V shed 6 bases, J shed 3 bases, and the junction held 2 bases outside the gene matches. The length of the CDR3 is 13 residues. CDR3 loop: CASRQGFNQPQHF. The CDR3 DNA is TGTGCCAGCAGACAGGGGTTCAATCAGCCCCAGCATTTT.

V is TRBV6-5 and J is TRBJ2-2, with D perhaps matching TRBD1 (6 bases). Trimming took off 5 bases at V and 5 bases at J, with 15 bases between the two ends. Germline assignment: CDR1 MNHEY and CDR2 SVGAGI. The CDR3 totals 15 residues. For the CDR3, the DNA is TGTGCCAGCAGTCAGGGGTTTAGGGCGACCGGGGAGCTGTTTTTT. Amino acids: CASSQGFRATGELFF.

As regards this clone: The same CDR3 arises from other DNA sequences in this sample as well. For the CDR3, the DNA is TGTGCCAGCAGTTTATCGGGGCAGGGGTATGGCTACACCTTC. Protein: CASSLSGQGYGYTF. V is TRBV27 and J is TRBJ1-2; the D gene is possibly TRBD1 (6 bases). CDR3 length: 14 amino acids. Looked up from germline, CDR1 is MNHEY and CDR2 is SMNVEV (reference sequence). V was clipped by 0 bases and J by 5 bases, with 10 bases between them.

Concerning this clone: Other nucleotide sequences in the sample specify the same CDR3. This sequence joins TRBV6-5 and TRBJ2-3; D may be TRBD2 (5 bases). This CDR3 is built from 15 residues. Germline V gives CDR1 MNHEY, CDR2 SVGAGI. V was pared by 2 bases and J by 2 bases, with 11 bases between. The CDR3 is CASSYRGSSTDTQYF. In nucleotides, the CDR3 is TGTGCCAGCAGTTACCGCGGGTCCTCCACAGATACGCAGTATTTT.

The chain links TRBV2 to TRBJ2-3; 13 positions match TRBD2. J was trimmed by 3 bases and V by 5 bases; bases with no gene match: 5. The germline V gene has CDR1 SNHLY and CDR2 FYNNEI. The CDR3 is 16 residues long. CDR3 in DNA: TGTGCCAGCAGTTATAGGACTAGCGGGGGAACAGATACGCAGTATTTT. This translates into CASSYRTSGGTDTQYF.

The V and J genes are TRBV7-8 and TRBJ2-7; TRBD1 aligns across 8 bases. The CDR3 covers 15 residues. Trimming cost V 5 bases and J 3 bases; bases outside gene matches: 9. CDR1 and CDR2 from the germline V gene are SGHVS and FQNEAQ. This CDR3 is CASSPPHGQGYEQYF. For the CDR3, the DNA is TGTGCCAGCAGCCCCCCCCACGGACAGGGCTACGAGCAGTACTTC.

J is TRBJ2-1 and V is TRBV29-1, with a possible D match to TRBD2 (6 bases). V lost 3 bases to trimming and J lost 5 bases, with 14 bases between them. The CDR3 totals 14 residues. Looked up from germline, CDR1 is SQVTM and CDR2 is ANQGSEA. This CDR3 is CSVDRPGEHNEQFF. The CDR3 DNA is TGCAGCGTTGACAGACCGGGAGAACACAATGAGCAGTTCTTC.